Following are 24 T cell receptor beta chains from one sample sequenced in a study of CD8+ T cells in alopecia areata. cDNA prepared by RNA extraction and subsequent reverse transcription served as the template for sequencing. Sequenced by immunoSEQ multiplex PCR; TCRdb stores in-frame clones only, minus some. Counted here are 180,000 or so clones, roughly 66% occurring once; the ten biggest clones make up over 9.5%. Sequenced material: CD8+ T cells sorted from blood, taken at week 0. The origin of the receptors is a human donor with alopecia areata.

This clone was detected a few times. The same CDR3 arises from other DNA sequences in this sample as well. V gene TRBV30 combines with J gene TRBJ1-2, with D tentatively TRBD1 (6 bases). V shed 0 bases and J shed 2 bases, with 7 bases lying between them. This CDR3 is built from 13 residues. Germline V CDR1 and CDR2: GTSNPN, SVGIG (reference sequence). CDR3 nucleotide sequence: TGTGCCTGGAGTGTTACAGGGAACTATGGCTACACCTTC. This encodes CAWSVTGNYGYTF.

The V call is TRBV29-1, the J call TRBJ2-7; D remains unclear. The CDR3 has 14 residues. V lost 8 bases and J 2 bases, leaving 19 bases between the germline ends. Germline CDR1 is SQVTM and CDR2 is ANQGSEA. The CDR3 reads CSLPRPGLTYEQYF. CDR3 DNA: TGCAGCCTCCCCCGCCCGGGCCTAACCTACGAGCAGTACTTC.

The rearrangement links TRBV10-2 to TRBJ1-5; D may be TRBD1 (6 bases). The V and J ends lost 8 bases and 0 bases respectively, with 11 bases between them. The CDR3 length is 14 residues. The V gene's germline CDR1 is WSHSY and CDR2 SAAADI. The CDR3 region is CASRTANSNQPQHF. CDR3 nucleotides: TGCGCCAGCCGGACAGCTAATAGCAATCAGCCCCAGCATTTT.

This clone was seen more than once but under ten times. The CDR3: CASVLAGVTDTQYF. DNA for the CDR3: TGTGCTAGTGTCCTAGCGGGGGTGACAGATACGCAGTATTTT. The chain employs TRBV12-5 and TRBJ2-3; 10 nucleotides align to TRBD2. The V segment lost 7 bases and the J segment 3 bases; nucleotides outside the gene matches: 4. The CDR3 is made up of 14 amino acids. Germline V gene sequence: CDR1 LGHNT, CDR2 FRNRAP.

The chain's CDR3 is CASSPVFPGGQGLGYTF. CDR3 in DNA: TGTGCCAGCAGCCCAGTCTTTCCGGGAGGACAGGGGTTGGGCTACACCTTC. The V call is TRBV7-2, the J call TRBJ1-2; the match to TRBD1 covers 9 bases. V dropped 5 bases and J dropped 8; count of bases not matched to a gene: 18. The length of the CDR3 is 17 residues. Per the germline V gene, CDR1 is SGHTA and CDR2 is FQGNSA.

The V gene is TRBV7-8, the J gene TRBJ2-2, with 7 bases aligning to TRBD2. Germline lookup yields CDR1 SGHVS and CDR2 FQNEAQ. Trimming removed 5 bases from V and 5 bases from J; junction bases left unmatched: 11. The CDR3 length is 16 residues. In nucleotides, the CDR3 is TGTGCCAGCAGCAACCGGTCGGGGGGTGGAACCGGGGAGCTGTTTTTT. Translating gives CASSNRSGGGTGELFF. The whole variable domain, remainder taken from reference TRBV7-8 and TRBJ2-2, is GAGVSQSPRYKVAKRGQDVALRCDPISGHVSLFWYQQALGQGPEFLTYFQNEAQLDKSGLPSDRFFAERPEGSVSTLKIQRTQQEDSAVYLCASSNRSGGGTGELFFGEGSRLTVL.

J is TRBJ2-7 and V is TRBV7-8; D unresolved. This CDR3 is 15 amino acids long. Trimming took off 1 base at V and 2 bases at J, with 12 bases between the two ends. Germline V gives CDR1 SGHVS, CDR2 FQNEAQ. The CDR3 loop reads CASSLGFSSTYEQYF. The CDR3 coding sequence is TGTGCCAGCAGCTTAGGGTTCAGCTCGACCTACGAGCAGTACTTC.

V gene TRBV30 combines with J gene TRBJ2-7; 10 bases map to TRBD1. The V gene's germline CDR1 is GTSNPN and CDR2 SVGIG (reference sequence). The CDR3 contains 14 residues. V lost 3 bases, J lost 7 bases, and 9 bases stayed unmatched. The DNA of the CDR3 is TGTGCCTGGAGGCCCGGGACAGGGGTGTTGGAGCAGTACTTC. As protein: CAWRPGTGVLEQYF.

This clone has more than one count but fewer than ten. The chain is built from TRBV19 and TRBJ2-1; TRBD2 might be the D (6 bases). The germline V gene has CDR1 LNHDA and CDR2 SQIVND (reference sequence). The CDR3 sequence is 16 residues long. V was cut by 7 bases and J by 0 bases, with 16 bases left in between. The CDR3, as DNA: TGTGCCAGTAAGGTGGAGGGGTATAGCTCCTACAATGAGCAGTTCTTC. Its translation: CASKVEGYSSYNEQFF.

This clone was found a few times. The CDR3 here is CSVLLQIGGSTGELFF. The CDR3 coding sequence is TGCAGCGTTCTCCTCCAAATAGGGGGATCAACCGGGGAGCTGTTTTTT. This chain connects TRBV29-1 to TRBJ2-2; D is perhaps TRBD1 (6 bases). Germline CDR1 is SQVTM and CDR2 is ANQGSEA. Trimming cost V 5 bases and J 5 bases, with 21 bases left between them. The CDR3 consists of 16 residues.

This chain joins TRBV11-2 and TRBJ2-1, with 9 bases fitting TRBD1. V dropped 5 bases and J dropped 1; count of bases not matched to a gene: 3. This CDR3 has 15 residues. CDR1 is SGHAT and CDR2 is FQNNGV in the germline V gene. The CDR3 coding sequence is TGTGCCAGCAGCCTTGGACAGGGGTCCTACAATGAGCAGTTCTTC. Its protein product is CASSLGQGSYNEQFF. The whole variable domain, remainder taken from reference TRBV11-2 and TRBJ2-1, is EAGVAQSPRYKIIEKRQSVAFWCNPISGHATLYWYQQILGQGPKLLIQFQNNGVVDDSQLPKDRFSAERLKGVDSTLKIQPAKLEDSAVYLCASSLGQGSYNEQFFGPGTRLTVL.

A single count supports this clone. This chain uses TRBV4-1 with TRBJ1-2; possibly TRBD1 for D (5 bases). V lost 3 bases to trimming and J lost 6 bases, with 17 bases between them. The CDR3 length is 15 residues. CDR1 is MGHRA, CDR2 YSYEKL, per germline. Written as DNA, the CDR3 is TGCGCCAGCAGCCAGGGGAAACAGGCGGCTAATGGCTACACCTTC. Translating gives CASSQGKQAANGYTF.

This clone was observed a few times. The CDR3 region has the DNA TGTGCCAGCGCCACCTCCAAAGAGACCCAGTACTTC. As protein: CASATSKETQYF. The chain uses TRBV6-5 and TRBJ2-5; D ambiguous. The length of the CDR3 is 12 residues. CDR1 is MNHEY, CDR2 SVGAGI, per germline. V was trimmed by 8 bases and J by 3 bases, leaving 10 bases between them.

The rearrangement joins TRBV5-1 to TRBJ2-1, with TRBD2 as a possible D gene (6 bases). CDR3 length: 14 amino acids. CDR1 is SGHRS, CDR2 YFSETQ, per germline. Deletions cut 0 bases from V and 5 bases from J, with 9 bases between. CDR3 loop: CASSLVAGNNEQFF. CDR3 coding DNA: TGCGCCAGCAGCTTGGTGGCGGGGAACAATGAGCAGTTCTTC. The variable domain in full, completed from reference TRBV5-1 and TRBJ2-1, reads KAGVTQTPRYLIKTRGQQVTLSCSPISGHRSVSWYQQTPGQGLQFLFEYFSETQRNKGNFPGRFSGRQFSNSRSEMNVSTLELGDSALYLCASSLVAGNNEQFFGPGTRLTVL.

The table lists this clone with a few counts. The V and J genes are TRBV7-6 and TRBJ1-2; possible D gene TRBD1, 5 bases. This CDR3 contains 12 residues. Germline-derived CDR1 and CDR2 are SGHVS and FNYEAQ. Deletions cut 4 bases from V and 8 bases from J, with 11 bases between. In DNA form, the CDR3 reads TGTGCCAGCAGCTCCGGGACGGGCGGCTACACCTTC. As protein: CASSSGTGGYTF.

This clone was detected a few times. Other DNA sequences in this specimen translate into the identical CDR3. The CDR3 is CASSQGYGYTF. The CDR3 nucleotides read TGCGCCAGCAGCCAAGGCTATGGCTACACCTTC. This chain joins TRBV4-1 and TRBJ1-2; no reliable D call. Germline lookup yields CDR1 MGHRA and CDR2 YSYEKL. V was trimmed by 1 base and J by 4 bases, leaving 1 base between them. The length of the CDR3 is 11 residues.

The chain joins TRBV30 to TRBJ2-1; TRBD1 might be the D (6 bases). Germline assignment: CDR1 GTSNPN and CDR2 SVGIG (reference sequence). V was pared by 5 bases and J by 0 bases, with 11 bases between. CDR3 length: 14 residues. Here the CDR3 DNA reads TGTGCCTGGTCGACAGGCCTCTCCTACAATGAGCAGTTCTTC. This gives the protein CAWSTGLSYNEQFF.

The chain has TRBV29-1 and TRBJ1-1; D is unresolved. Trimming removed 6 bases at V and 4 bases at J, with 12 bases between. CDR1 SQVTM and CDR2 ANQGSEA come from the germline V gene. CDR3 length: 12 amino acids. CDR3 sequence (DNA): TGCAGCGTGGCAGAGGGCGGCACTGAAGCTTTCTTT. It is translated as CSVAEGGTEAFF.

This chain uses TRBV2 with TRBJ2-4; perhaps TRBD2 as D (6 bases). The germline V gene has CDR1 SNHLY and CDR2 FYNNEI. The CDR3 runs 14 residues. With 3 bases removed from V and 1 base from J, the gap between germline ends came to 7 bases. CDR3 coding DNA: TGTGCCAGCAGTGATCGGGGGGCCAAAAACATTCAGTACTTC. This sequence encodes CASSDRGAKNIQYF.

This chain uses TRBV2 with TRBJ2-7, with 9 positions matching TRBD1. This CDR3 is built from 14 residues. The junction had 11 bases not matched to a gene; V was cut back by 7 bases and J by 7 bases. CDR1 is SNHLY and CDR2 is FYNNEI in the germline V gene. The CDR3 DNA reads TGTGCCAGCATTGCTCCAGGGACAGGGAGGGAGCAGTACTTC. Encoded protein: CASIAPGTGREQYF.

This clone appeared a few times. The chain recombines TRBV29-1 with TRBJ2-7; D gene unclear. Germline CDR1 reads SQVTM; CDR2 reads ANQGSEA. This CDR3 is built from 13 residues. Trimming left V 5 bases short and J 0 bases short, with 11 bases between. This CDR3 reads CSVTTASSYEQYF. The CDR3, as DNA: TGCAGCGTTACTACAGCGAGCTCCTACGAGCAGTACTTC.

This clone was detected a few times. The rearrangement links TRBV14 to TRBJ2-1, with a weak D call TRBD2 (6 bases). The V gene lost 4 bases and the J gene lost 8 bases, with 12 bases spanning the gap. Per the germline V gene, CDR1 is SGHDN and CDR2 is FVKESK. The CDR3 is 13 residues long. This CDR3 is CASSPGTFYEQFF. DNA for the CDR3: TGTGCCAGCAGCCCCGGGACTTTCTATGAGCAGTTCTTC.

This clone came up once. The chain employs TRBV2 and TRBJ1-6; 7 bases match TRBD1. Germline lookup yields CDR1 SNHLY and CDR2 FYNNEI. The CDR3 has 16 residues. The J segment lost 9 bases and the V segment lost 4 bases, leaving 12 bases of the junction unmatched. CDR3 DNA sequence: TGTGCCAGCAGTGGCCCAGGAAGGGGGCCTTTTTCACCCCTCCACTTT. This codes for CASSGPGRGPFSPLHF.

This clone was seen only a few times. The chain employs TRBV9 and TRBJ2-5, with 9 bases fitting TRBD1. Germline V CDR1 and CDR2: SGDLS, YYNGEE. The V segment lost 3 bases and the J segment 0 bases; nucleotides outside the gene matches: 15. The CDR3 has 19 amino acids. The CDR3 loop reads CASSGTRDRVGAHQETQYF. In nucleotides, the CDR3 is TGTGCCAGCAGCGGAACCCGGGACAGGGTTGGGGCTCACCAAGAGACCCAGTACTTC.